Following are 4 T cell receptor beta chains from one sample sequenced in a study of technical replicates of blood from several donors. TCRdb's table, derived via immunoSEQ multiplex PCR, lists solely in-frame clones and lacks some. The repertoire holds roughly 70,000 clones, approximately 97% seen once, with approximately 0.3% in the top ten. The sequenced sample consisted of T cells isolated from PBMCs. These receptors came from a human donor in good health.

This clone showed up just once. This chain joins TRBV27 and TRBJ2-7, with D perhaps matching TRBD2 (6 bases). Trimming stripped 4 bases from V and 3 bases from J, with 10 bases between. CDR1 and CDR2 from the germline V gene are MNHEY and SMNVEV (reference sequence). This CDR3 region has 13 residues. CDR3 sequence: CASSYGSGYEQYF. DNA of the CDR3: TGTGCCAGCAGTTATGGTAGCGGCTACGAGCAGTACTTC.

The J gene is TRBJ2-7, the V gene TRBV6-1; D uncertain. CDR3 length equals 14 residues. CDR1 MNHNS and CDR2 SASEGT come from the germline V gene. Trimming took off 3 bases at V and 5 bases at J, with 14 bases between the two ends. The CDR3 spells CASSESRDFNEQYF. The CDR3 DNA follows: TGTGCCAGCAGTGAGTCTCGAGACTTTAACGAGCAGTACTTC.

The chain carries TRBV6-1 and TRBJ1-5; D unresolved. Looked up from germline, CDR1 is MNHNS and CDR2 is SASEGT. V lost 1 base and J 4 bases, leaving 11 bases between the germline ends. The CDR3 covers 15 residues. The CDR3 here is CASSEGSSFNQPQHF. In DNA, the CDR3 is TGTGCCAGCAGTGAAGGTTCCTCTTTTAATCAGCCCCAGCATTTT.

The chain is built from TRBV7-8 and TRBJ1-5; D is ambiguous. Germline-derived CDR1 and CDR2 are SGHVS and FQNEAQ. Trimming took off 1 base at V and 3 bases at J, with 13 bases between the two ends. The CDR3 length is 16 residues. This chain's CDR3 is CASSLGESYNNQPQHF. The CDR3, as DNA: TGTGCCAGCAGCTTAGGGGAGTCTTATAACAATCAGCCCCAGCATTTT.